Given below is one TCR beta chain in context. Its antigen is not identified. CD4+CD25+CD127- Tregs, CD4+CD25- non-Tregs, CD4 and CD8 cells were sorted. This entry comes from a study of Tregs in tolerant kidney transplant recipients. The study, taken as a whole, reports: Biological reproducibility was not directly addressed in this study. The most relevant donor-specific Treg TCRbeta repertoire apparently came from expansion with activated donor B cells.

The data were produced by immunoSEQ multiplex PCR, yet TCRdb's version contains in-frame clones alone and is incomplete. Found here are approximately 260,000 clones, around 81% of them singletons; the top ten hold about 0.58%. The CDR3 runs to 15 residues. V shed 0 bases and J shed 5 bases, with 14 bases lying between them. Germline V CDR1 and CDR2: SGDLS, YYNGEE. The V gene is TRBV9, the J gene TRBJ2-5, with no clear D. This sequence originates from a human donor in good health. The sequenced material came from CD4+ T cells from blood. CDR3 in amino acids: CASSVDHGPGETQYF. In nucleotides, the CDR3 is TGTGCCAGCAGCGTAGATCACGGTCCCGGGGAGACCCAGTACTTC.